Listed below are T cell receptor beta chains from one sample, sequenced in a study of T-cell memory formation after mild COVID-19. TCRdb reprocessed the 5' RACE reads via MiXCR and lists one record per CDR3 protein. The sample lists 350,000 to 500,000 distinct CDR3 sequences; roughly 18% were seen once. Material for sequencing was PBMCs or a T cell subset sorted from them (not recorded which). All receptors come from a man aged 18 to 29 who had mild COVID-19 (a few samples of this study predate the infection). Cell type and time point are not known. Both conserved end residues are part of each CDR3. Fields, in order: clone size, V gene, D gene, J gene, CDR3 protein, CDR3 DNA. A D gene is named only where the DNA matches it firmly. Clone sizes are given selectively: once, few, many, or a class where the clone is expanded.

clone_size: .
v_call: TRBV20-1
d_call: TRBD2
j_call: TRBJ2-1
cdr3_aa: CSATGTSHDEQFF
cdr3_nt: TGCAGTGCTACCGGGACTAGTCACGATGAGCAGTTCTTC

clone_size: few
v_call: TRBV5-4
d_call: TRBD1
j_call: TRBJ1-6
cdr3_aa: CASSLQDRDNSPLHF
cdr3_nt: TGTGCCAGCAGCTTGCAGGACAGGGATAATTCACCCCTCCACTTT

clone_size: .
v_call: TRBV6-1
d_call: .
j_call: TRBJ2-1
cdr3_aa: CASSEQRVRGYWEFF
cdr3_nt: TGTGCCAGCAGTGAGCAGAGGGTCCGAGGGTATTGGGAGTTCTTC

clone_size: many
v_call: TRBV5-5
d_call: .
j_call: TRBJ2-1
cdr3_aa: CASSRPYTTGAASNEQFF
cdr3_nt: TGTGCCAGCAGCCGGCCCTATACAACAGGAGCCGCTAGTAATGAGCAGTTCTTC

clone_size: .
v_call: TRBV18
d_call: .
j_call: TRBJ2-4
cdr3_aa: CASSPPVSAKNIQYF
cdr3_nt: TGTGCCAGCTCACCGCCCGTTAGCGCCAAAAACATTCAGTACTTC

clone_size: .
v_call: TRBV7-2
d_call: .
j_call: TRBJ2-1
cdr3_aa: CASSLSTDRSEQFF
cdr3_nt: TGTGCCAGCAGCTTATCGACCGATCGGTCTGAGCAGTTCTTC

clone_size: .
v_call: TRBV20-1
d_call: .
j_call: TRBJ1-5
cdr3_aa: CSASRRGGNQPQHF
cdr3_nt: TGCAGTGCTAGTCGCAGGGGCGGCAATCAGCCCCAGCATTTT

clone_size: .
v_call: TRBV7-9
d_call: .
j_call: TRBJ1-4
cdr3_aa: CASSSFRDPANEKLFF
cdr3_nt: TGTGCCAGCAGCTCCTTCCGGGATCCGGCTAATGAAAAACTGTTTTTT

clone_size: .
v_call: TRBV7-3
d_call: .
j_call: TRBJ2-2
cdr3_aa: CASSLKNTGELFF
cdr3_nt: TGTGCCAGCAGCTTAAAGAACACCGGGGAGCTGTTTTTT

clone_size: .
v_call: TRBV20-1
d_call: .
j_call: TRBJ2-7
cdr3_aa: CSARVLHSSSYEQYF
cdr3_nt: TGCAGTGCTAGGGTACTGCATAGTAGCTCCTACGAGCAGTACTTC

clone_size: .
v_call: TRBV3-1
d_call: .
j_call: TRBJ1-2
cdr3_aa: CASSSLWRTDRPFNYGYTF
cdr3_nt: TGTGCCAGCAGTTCCCTCTGGAGGACAGACCGGCCTTTTAACTATGGCTACACCTTC

clone_size: few
v_call: TRBV5-5
d_call: .
j_call: TRBJ1-5
cdr3_aa: CASSPNGWRRDQPQHF
cdr3_nt: TGTGCCAGCAGCCCTAATGGGTGGAGACGAGATCAGCCCCAGCATTTT

clone_size: few
v_call: TRBV6-5
d_call: .
j_call: TRBJ1-6
cdr3_aa: CASSLSPIGSALHF
cdr3_nt: TGTGCCAGCAGCCTGTCCCCCATTGGTTCGGCCCTCCACTTT

clone_size: few
v_call: TRBV7-2
d_call: .
j_call: TRBJ2-3
cdr3_aa: CASSLGQSAQWADTQYF
cdr3_nt: TGTGCCAGCAGCTTAGGACAGTCGGCCCAGTGGGCTGATACGCAGTATTTT

clone_size: .
v_call: TRBV11-2
d_call: TRBD1
j_call: TRBJ2-5
cdr3_aa: CASSYPRGTGQETQYF
cdr3_nt: TGTGCCAGCAGCTACCCGCGAGGGACAGGCCAAGAGACCCAGTACTTC

clone_size: few
v_call: TRBV5-1
d_call: .
j_call: TRBJ2-2
cdr3_aa: CASSTGTTLTGELFF
cdr3_nt: TGCGCCAGCAGCACCGGGACAACTCTTACCGGGGAGCTGTTTTTT

clone_size: few
v_call: TRBV7-9
d_call: .
j_call: TRBJ2-6
cdr3_aa: CASSPAWTVRANVLTF
cdr3_nt: TGTGCCAGCAGCCCCGCCTGGACCGTTCGGGCCAACGTCCTGACTTTC

clone_size: .
v_call: TRBV29-1
d_call: TRBD2
j_call: TRBJ2-1
cdr3_aa: CSVFSGEHNEQFF
cdr3_nt: TGCAGCGTATTTAGCGGGGAGCACAATGAGCAGTTCTTC